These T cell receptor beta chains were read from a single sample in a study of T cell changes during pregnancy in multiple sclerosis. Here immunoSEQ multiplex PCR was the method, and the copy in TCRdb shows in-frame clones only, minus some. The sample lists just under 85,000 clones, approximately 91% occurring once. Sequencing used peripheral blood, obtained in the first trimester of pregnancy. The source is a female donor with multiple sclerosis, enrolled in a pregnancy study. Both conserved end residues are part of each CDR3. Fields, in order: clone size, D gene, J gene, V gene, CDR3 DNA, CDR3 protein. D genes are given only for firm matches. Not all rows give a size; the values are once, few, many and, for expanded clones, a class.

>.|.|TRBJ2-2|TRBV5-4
TGTGCCAGCAGCGGGAGTACAAGAGACACCGGGGAGCTGTTTTTT
CASSGSTRDTGELFF
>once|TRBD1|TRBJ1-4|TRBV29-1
TGCAGCGTTGAGGGGGACAGGGACGAAAAACTGTTTTTT
CSVEGDRDEKLFF
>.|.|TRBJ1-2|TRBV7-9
TGTGCCAGCAGCTTCAAAAACTATGGCTACACCTTC
CASSFKNYGYTF
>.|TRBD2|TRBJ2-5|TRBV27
TGTGCTACGGGGAGCGGGAGCAAAATAGAGACCCAGTACTTC
CATGSGSKIETQYF
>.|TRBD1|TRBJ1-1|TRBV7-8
TGTGCCAGCAGCTTAGAACAGGGGAAAAAAGGATGGGCTTTCTTT
CASSLEQGKKGWAFF
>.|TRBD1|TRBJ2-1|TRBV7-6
TGTGCCAGCAGCATCCGACAGGGCGATGAGCAGTTCTTC
CASSIRQGDEQFF
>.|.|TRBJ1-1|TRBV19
TGTGCCAGTAGTATCCTTCAGGGAGGCACTGAAGCTTTCTTT
CASSILQGGTEAFF
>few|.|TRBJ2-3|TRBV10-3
TGTGCCATCAGTGAGACCGTGTCGGGTACGCAGTATTTT
CAISETVSGTQYF
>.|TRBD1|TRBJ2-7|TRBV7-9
TGTGCCAGCAGCCCATGGGAAAGGATGACAGGGCCCCACGAGCAGTACTTC
CASSPWERMTGPHEQYF
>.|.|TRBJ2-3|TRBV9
TGTGCCAGCAGCCCAGAACCGGCGGCCACAGATACGCAGTATTTT
CASSPEPAATDTQYF
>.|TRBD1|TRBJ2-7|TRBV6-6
TGTGCCAGCAGTAGACCGGGACAGAGCTCCTACGAGCAGTACTTC
CASSRPGQSSYEQYF
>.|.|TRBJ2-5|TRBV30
TGTGCCTGGAGGGGGGCAGGGGTCAAGGGGACCCAGTACTTC
CAWRGAGVKGTQYF
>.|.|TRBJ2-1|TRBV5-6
TGTGCCAGCAGCTTTTGGTCAGGGTCTAACAATGAGCAGTTCTTC
CASSFWSGSNNEQFF
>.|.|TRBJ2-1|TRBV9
TGTGCCAGCAGCGTAGGACAAAGCTCCTACAATGAGCAGTTCTTC
CASSVGQSSYNEQFF
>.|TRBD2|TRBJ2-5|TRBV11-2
TGTGCCAGCAGTAGACTAGCGGACCAAGAGACCCAGTACTTC
CASSRLADQETQYF
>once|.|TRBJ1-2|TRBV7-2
TGTGCCAGCAGCTTAGTACTTATCCATGGCTACACCTTC
CASSLVLIHGYTF
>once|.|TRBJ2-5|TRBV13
TGTGCCAGCAGCTTAGAAGCCACCGAGACCCAGTACTTC
CASSLEATETQYF
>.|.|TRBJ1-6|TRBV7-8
TGTGCCAGCAGCCAGGGGTCAGGGAACAATTCACCCCTCCACTTT
CASSQGSGNNSPLHF
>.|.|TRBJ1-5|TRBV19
TGTGCATCGACAGTTAATAGCAATCAGCCCCAGCATTTT
CASTVNSNQPQHF
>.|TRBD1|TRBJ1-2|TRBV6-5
TGTGCCAGCAGTTACGGAACAGGGGTGTCGGGCTACACCTTC
CASSYGTGVSGYTF
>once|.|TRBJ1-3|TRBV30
TGTGCCTGGAGTGTATCAGGGATTAACACCATATATTTT
CAWSVSGINTIYF
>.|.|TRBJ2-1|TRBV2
TGTGCCAGCAGGCGAGGAGTGTTCTCCTACAATGAGCAGTTCTTC
CASRRGVFSYNEQFF
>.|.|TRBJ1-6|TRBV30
TGTGCCTGGACCAAAGGACAGCTCGGAATCCCCCTCCACTTT
CAWTKGQLGIPLHF
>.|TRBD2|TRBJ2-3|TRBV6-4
TGTGCCAGCAGTGACGGGGCTAGCGGGGGAACAGATACGCAGTATTTT
CASSDGASGGTDTQYF